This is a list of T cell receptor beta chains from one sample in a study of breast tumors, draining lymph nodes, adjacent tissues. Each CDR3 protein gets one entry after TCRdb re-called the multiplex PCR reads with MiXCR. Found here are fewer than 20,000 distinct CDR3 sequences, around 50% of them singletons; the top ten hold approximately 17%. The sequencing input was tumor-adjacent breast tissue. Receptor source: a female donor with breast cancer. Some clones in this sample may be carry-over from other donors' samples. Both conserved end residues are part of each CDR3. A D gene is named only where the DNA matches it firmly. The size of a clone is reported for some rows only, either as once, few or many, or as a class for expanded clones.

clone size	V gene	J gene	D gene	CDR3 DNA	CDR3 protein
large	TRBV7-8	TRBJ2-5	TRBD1	TGTGCCAGCAGCTTACAGGGGGACGGTCAGATGGCGACCCAGTACTTC	CASSLQGDGQMATQYF
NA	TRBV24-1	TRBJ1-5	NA	TGTGCCGCCAGTGAGGCAGGAGGGTCTCCCCAGCATTTT	CAASEAGGSPQHF
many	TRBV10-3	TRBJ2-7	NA	TGTGCCATCAGTGATAGCGGAGGCTCCTACGAGCAGTACTTC	CAISDSGGSYEQYF
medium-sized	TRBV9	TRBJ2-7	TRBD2	TGTGCCAGCAGCGTAGCCTCGGGGACTAACTACGAGCAGTACTTC	CASSVASGTNYEQYF
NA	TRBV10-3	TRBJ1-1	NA	TGTGCCATCAGTGAACCGACGAGAATGAACACTGAAGCTTTCTTT	CAISEPTRMNTEAFF
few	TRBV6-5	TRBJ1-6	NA	TGTGCCAGCAGTCACTCAACAGGGAGACGTAATTCACCCCTCCACTTT	CASSHSTGRRNSPLHF
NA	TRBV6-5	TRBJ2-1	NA	TGTGCCGGCAACCGGGGGCCAGGTAGTGGGCAGTTCTTC	CAGNRGPGSGQFF
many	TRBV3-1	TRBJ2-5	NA	TGTGCCAGCAGCCAAGGGAGGGCTCACCAAGAGACCCAGTGCTTC	CASSQGRAHQETQCF
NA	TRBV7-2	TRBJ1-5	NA	TGTGCCAGCAGCCCTTCCTGGGGGGGGTACCAGCCCCAGCATTTT	CASSPSWGGYQPQHF
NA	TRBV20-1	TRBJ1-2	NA	TGCAGTGCTCGAGCGGGACGACCCTATGGCTACACCTTC	CSARAGRPYGYTF
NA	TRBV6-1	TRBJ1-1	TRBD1	TGTGCCAGCAGTGACGACAGGGTGGCGAACACTGAAGCTTTCTTT	CASSDDRVANTEAFF
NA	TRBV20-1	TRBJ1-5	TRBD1	TGCAGTGCTAGATCCTACACAGGGGCGAGCAATCAGCCCCAGCATTTT	CSARSYTGASNQPQHF
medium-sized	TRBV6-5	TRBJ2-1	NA	TGTGCCAGCAGTCGGGCGGGCGAGCAGTTCTTC	CASSRAGEQFF
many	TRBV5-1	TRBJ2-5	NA	TGCGCCAGCAGCGACCCCCGGGGAGAGACCCAGTACTTC	CASSDPRGETQYF
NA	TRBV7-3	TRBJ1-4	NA	TGTGCCAGCTGCTTAGCGGGAGCAATTAATGAAAAACTGTTTTTT	CASCLAGAINEKLFF
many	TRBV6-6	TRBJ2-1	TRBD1	TGTGCCAGCAGTGCCGGGACAGGGGGCAGAAATGAGCAGTTCTTC	CASSAGTGGRNEQFF
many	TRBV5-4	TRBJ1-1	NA	TGTGCCAGCAGCTTGATGGGGACAAACACTGAAGCTTTCTTT	CASSLMGTNTEAFF
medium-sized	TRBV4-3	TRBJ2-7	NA	TGCGCCAGCAGCCAAGTGTTTACGGGTTACTACGAGCAGTACTTC	CASSQVFTGYYEQYF
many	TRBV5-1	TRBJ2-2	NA	TGCGCCAGCAGCTTATATATCACCGGGGAGCTGTTTTTT	CASSLYITGELFF
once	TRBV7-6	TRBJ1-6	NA	TGTGCCAGCAGCTTAGTGGTTTCGAGAGGGGATTCACCCCTCCACTTT	CASSLVVSRGDSPLHF
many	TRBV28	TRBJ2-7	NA	TGTGCCAGCAGGGTAGCGGTAAGCTCCTACGAGCAGTACTTC	CASRVAVSSYEQYF
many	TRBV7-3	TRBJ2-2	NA	TGTGCCAGCAGCTCCCAGACAGTCTCGAACACCGGGGAGCTGTTTTTT	CASSSQTVSNTGELFF
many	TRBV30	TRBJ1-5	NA	TGTGCCTGGAATGTAGGGGGCAATCAGCCCCAGCATTTT	CAWNVGGNQPQHF
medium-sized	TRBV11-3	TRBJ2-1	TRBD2	TGTGCCAGCAGCGCCAGGACTAGGCATGCCAATGAGCAGTTCTTC	CASSARTRHANEQFF
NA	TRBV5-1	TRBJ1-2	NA	TGCGCCAGCAGCTTGGTGTTTTTGTCGACCGAGAACTATGGCTACACCTTC	CASSLVFLSTENYGYTF
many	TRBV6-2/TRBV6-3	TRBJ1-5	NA	TGTGCCAGCAGTCACTCGCCAGGGGGCAATCAGCCCCAGCATTTT	CASSHSPGGNQPQHF
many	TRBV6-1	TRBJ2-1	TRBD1	TGTGCCAGCAGTGGAGGACAGGGGGCGGACAATGAGCAGTTCTTC	CASSGGQGADNEQFF
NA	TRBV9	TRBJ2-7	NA	TGTGCCAGCAGCGGAGCTCTTGGGGGCTCCTACGAGCAGTACTTC	CASSGALGGSYEQYF
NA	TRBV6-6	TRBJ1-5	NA	TGTGCCAGCAAGCAGGATCCCAATCAGCCCCAGCATTTT	CASKQDPNQPQHF
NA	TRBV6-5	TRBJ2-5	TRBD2	TGTGCCAGCAGTCACTCGGGACTAGCGGGAGACGAGACCCAGTACTTC	CASSHSGLAGDETQYF
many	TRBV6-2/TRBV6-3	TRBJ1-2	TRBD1	TGTGCCAGCACCGTACGGGGGGACAGATATGGCTACACCTTC	CASTVRGDRYGYTF
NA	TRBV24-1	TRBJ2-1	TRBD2	TGTGCCACCAGTGACTCGGCGACTAGCGGACCCTACAATGAGCAGTTCTTC	CATSDSATSGPYNEQFF
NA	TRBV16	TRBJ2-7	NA	TGTGCCAGCAGCCAATCGGGTGTAGGGACCTACGAGCAGTACTTC	CASSQSGVGTYEQYF
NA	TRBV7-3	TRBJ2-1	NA	NA	CASSFYICSAKTSRHNEQFF
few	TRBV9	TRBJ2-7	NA	TGTGCCAGCAGCGTAGGGGTTAGCGGCTCCTACGAGCAGTACTTC	CASSVGVSGSYEQYF
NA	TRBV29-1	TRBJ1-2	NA	TGCAGCGTTGGGAGGGGGAACCATGGCTACACCTTC	CSVGRGNHGYTF
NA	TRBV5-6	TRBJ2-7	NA	TGTGCCAGCAGCTTGTACTCAACCTACGAGCAGTACTTC	CASSLYSTYEQYF
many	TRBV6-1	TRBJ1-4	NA	TGTGCCAGCAGTGAATTTAACAGGGTGGTTGAAAAACTGTTTTTT	CASSEFNRVVEKLFF
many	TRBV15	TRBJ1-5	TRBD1	TGTGCCACCAGCACGACAGGGTGGAATCAGCCCCAGCATTTT	CATSTTGWNQPQHF
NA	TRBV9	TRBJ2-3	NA	TGTGCCAGCAGCGTACTATCCACCACTAGCACAGATACGCAGTATTTT	CASSVLSTTSTDTQYF
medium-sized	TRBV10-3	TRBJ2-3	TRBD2	TGTGCCATCATGAGATCTGGCGGGAGGCAAGCAGATACGCAGTATTTT	CAIMRSGGRQADTQYF
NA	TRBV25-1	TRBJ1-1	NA	TGTGCCAGCAGTGGTTCAGGGAACACTGAAGCTTTCTTT	CASSGSGNTEAFF
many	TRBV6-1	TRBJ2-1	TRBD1	TGTGCCAGCGTGGGGACAGGGTTGAATGAGCAGTTCTTC	CASVGTGLNEQFF
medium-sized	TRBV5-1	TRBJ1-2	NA	TGCGCCAGCAGCTCCGGGACTTTGAACTATGGCTACACCTTC	CASSSGTLNYGYTF
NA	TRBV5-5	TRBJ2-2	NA	TGTGCCAGCAGCTTAGTAGCATCCGGGGAGCTGTTTTTT	CASSLVASGELFF
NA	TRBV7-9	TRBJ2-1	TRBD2	TGTGCCAGCAGCGGGACTAGCGGGAGTTATGAGCAGTTCTTC	CASSGTSGSYEQFF
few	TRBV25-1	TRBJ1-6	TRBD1	TGTGCCAGCGCCACAGGGACAGAGAATTCACCCCTCCACTTT	CASATGTENSPLHF
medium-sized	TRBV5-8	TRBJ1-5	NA	TGTGCCAGCAGCGCGAACCGGGGCCAAAATCAGCCCCAGCATTTT	CASSANRGQNQPQHF
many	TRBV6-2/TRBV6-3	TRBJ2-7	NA	TGTGCCAGCAGTTACGGCGGGTCCTACGAGCAGTACTTC	CASSYGGSYEQYF
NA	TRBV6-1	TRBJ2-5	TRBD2	TGTGCCAGCAGTGAATCGACTAGCGGGGTTCGTCAGTACTTC	CASSESTSGVRQYF
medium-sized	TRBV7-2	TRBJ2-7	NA	TGTGCCAGCAGCTTAGGGGGTAGGCGGGATTACGAGCAGTACTTC	CASSLGGRRDYEQYF
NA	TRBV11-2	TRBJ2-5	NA	TGTGCCAGCAGACCCGGGGCAGACCAACAAGAGACCCAGTACTTC	CASRPGADQQETQYF
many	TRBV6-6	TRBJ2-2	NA	TGTGCCAGCAGACCACTGGAAACCGGGGAGCTGTTTTTT	CASRPLETGELFF
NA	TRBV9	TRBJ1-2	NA	TGTGCCAGCAGCGTCGGGACTTTGAACTATGGCTACACCTTC	CASSVGTLNYGYTF
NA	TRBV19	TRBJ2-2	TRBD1	TGTGCCAGCCGCGGACAGGTTACCGGGGAGCTGTTTTTT	CASRGQVTGELFF
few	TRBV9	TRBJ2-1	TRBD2	TGTGCCAGCAGCGGTGGGACTAGCTTTAATGAGCAGTTCTTC	CASSGGTSFNEQFF
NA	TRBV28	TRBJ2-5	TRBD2	TGTGCCAGCGCACCGGTGGCTAGCGGGAGGGCCCTCTCAGAGACCCAGTACTTC	CASAPVASGRALSETQYF
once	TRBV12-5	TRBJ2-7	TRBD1	TGTGCTAGTGGTTTGGGGACAGGGACCTACGAGCAGTACTTC	CASGLGTGTYEQYF